The clone carrying this T cell receptor (beta chain) was seen only a few times. Trimming shortened V by 3 bases and J by 4 bases, and 7 bases separated the two germline ends. CDR3 size: 12 residues. Germline V CDR1 and CDR2: SNHLY, FYNNEI. The sample belongs to a study of OX40 agonist ivuxolimab in advanced cancers. The method was immunoSEQ multiplex PCR; TCRdb's version includes in-frame clones alone and lacks a portion of them. The table includes roughly 40,000 clones, nearly 90% detected once. This chain links TRBV2 with TRBJ2-7; D remains unclear. Source: CD4+ or CD8+ T cells sorted from blood, taken in a trial of the OX40 agonist ivuxolimab. The receptor's source is an adult with an advanced solid tumor such as melanoma, head and neck, liver or kidney cancer. As DNA, the CDR3 is TGTGCCAGCAGTGATATAGGGTACGAGCAGTACTTC. Residues: CASSDIGYEQYF.